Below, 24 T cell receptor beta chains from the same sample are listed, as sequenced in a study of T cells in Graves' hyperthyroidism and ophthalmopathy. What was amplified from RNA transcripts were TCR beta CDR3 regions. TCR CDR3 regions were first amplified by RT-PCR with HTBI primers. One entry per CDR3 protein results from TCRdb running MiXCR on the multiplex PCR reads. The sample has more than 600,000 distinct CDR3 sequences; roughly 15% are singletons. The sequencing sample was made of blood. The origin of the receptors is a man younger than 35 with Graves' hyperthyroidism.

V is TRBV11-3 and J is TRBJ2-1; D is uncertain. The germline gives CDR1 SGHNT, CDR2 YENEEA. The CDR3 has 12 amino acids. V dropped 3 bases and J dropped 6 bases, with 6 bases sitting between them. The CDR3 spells CASSFRTNEQFF. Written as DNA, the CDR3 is TGTGCCAGCAGCTTTCGGACCAATGAGCAGTTCTTC.

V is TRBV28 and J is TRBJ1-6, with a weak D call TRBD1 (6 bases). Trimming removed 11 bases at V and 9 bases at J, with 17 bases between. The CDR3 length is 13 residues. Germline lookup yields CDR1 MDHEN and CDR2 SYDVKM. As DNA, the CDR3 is TGTGCCGCCCGCTTCAGGGGTAGTTCACCCCTCCACTTT. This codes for CAARFRGSSPLHF. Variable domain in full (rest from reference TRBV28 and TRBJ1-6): DVKVTQSSRYLVKRTGEKVFLECVQDMDHENMFWYRQDPGLGLRLIYFSYDVKMKEKGDIPEGYSVSREKKERFSLILESASTNQTSMYLCAARFRGSSPLHFGNGTRLTVT.

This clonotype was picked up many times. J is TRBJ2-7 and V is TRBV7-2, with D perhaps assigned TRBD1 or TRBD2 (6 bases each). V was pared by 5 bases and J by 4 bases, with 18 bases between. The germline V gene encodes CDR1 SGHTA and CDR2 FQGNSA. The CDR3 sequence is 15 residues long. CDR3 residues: CASSAEGGGIYEQYF. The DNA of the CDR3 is TGTGCCAGCAGCGCAGAGGGGGGAGGAATTTACGAGCAGTACTTC.

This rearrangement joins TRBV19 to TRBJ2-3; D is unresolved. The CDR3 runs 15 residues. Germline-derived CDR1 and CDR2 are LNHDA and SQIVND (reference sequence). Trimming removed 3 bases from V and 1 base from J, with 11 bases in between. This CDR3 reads CASSISALGTDTQYF. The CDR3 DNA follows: TGTGCCAGTAGTATTTCGGCCCTCGGCACAGATACGCAGTATTTT.

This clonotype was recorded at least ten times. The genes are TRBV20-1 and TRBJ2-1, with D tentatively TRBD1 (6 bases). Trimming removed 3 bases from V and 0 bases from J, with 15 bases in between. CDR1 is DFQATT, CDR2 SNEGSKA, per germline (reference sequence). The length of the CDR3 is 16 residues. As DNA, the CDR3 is TGCAGTGCTAGTCCCAGGGGCCAGTACTCCTACAATGAGCAGTTCTTC. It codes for CSASPRGQYSYNEQFF.

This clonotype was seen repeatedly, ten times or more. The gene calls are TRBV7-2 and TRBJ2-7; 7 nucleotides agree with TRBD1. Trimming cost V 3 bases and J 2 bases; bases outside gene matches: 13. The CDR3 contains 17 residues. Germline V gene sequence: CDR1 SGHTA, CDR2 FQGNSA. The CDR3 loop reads CASSFYRQGGFPYEQYF. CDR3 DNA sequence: TGTGCCAGCAGCTTTTACCGACAGGGTGGTTTCCCCTACGAGCAGTACTTC.

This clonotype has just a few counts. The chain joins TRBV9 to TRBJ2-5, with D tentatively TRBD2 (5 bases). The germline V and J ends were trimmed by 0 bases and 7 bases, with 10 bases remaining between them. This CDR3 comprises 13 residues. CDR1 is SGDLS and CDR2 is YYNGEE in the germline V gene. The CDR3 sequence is CASSVDSAGTQYF. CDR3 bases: TGTGCCAGCAGCGTAGATAGCGCGGGGACCCAGTACTTC.

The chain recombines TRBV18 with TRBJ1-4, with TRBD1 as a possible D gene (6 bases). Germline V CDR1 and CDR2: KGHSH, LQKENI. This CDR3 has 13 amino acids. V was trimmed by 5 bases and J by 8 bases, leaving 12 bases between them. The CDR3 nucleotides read TGTGCCAGCTCAAGAACAGGGATGGAAAAACTGTTTTTT. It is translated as CASSRTGMEKLFF. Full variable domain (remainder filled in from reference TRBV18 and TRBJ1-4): NAGVMQNPRHLVRRRGQEARLRCSPMKGHSHVYWYRQLPEEGLKFMVYLQKENIIDESGMPKERFSAEFPKEGPSILRIQQVVRGDSAAYFCASSRTGMEKLFFGSGTQLSVL.

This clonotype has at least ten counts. The CDR3 sequence: CASINRGSYEQYF. The CDR3 DNA reads TGTGCCAGCATTAACAGGGGATCCTACGAGCAGTACTTC. The J gene is TRBJ2-7, the V gene TRBV6-2 or TRBV6-3; 7 positions match TRBD1. Per germline, CDR1 MNHEY and CDR2 SVGEGT. J was trimmed by 1 base and V by 7 bases; bases with no gene match: 4. The CDR3 runs to 13 residues.

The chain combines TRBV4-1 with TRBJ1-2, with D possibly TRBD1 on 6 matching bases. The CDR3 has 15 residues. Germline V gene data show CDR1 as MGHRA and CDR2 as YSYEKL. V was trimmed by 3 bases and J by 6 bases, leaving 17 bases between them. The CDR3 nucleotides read TGCGCCAGCAGCCACGTCGTTCTGGGGGCGGATGGCTACACCTTC. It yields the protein CASSHVVLGADGYTF.

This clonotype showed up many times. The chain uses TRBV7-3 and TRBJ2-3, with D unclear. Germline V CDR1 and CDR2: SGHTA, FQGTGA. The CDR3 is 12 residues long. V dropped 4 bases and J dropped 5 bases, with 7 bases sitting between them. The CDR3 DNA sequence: TGTGCCAGCAGCTATTGGGGAGATACGCAGTATTTT. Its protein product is CASSYWGDTQYF.

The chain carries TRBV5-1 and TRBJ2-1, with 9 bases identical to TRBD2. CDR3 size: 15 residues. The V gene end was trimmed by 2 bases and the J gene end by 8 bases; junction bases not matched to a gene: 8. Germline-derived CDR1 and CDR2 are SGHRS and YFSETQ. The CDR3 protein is CASSFSLAGSDEQFF. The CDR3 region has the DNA TGCGCCAGCAGCTTCAGTCTAGCGGGATCGGATGAGCAGTTCTTC.

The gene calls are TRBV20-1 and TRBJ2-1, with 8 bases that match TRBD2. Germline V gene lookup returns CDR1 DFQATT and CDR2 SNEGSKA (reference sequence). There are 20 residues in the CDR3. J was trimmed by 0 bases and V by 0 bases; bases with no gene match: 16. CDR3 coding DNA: TGCAGTGCTAGAGATACTATTGGAACTAGCGGTTTTAGCTCCTACAATGAGCAGTTCTTC. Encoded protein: CSARDTIGTSGFSSYNEQFF.

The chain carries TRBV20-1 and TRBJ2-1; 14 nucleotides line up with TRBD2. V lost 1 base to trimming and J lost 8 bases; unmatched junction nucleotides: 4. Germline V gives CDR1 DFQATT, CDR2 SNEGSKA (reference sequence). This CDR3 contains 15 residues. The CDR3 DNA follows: TGCAGTGCTAGAGGAGGACTAGCGGGAGGAGATGAGCAGTTCTTC. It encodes CSARGGLAGGDEQFF.

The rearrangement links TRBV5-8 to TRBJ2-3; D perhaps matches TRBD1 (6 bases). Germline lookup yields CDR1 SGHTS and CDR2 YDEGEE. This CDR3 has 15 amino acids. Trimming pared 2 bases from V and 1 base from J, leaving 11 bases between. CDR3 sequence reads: CASSFDSGGTDTQYF. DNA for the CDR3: TGTGCCAGCAGCTTCGATTCAGGGGGCACAGATACGCAGTATTTT. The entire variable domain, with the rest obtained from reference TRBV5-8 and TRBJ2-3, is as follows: EAGVTQSPTHLIKTRGQQATLRCSPISGHTSVYWYQQALGLGLQFLLWYDEGEERNRGNFPPRFSGRQFPNYSSELNVNALELEDSALYLCASSFDSGGTDTQYFGPGTRLTVL.

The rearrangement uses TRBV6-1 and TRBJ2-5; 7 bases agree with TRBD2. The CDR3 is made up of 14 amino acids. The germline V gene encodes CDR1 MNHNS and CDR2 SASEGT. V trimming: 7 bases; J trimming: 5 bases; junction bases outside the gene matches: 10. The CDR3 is CASNPSGGRETQYF. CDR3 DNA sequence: TGTGCCAGCAACCCCTCGGGGGGTCGGGAGACCCAGTACTTC.

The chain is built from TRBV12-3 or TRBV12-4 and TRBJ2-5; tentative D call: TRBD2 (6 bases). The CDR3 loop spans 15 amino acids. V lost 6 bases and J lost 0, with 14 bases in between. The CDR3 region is CASRYSGGHQETQYF. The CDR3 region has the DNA TGTGCCAGCAGGTATAGCGGAGGGCACCAAGAGACCCAGTACTTC.

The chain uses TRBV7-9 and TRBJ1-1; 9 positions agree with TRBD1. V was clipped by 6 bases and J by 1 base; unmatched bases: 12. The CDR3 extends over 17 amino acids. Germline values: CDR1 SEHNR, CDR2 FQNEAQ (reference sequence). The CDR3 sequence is CASRPRDRASPNTEAFF. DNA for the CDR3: TGTGCCAGCAGACCGCGGGACAGGGCTTCCCCGAACACTGAAGCTTTCTTT. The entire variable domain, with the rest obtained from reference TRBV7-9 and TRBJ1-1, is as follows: DTGVSQNPRHKITKRGQNVTFRCDPISEHNRLYWYRQTLGQGPEFLTYFQNEAQLEKSRLLSDRFSAERPKGSFSTLEIQRTEQGDSAMYLCASRPRDRASPNTEAFFGQGTRLTVV.

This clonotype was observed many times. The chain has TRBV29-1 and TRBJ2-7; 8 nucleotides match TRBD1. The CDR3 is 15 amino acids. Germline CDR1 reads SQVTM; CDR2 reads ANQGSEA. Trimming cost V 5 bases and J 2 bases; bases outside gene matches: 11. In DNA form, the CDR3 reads TGCAGCGTTAAAGGTGCGACAGGGGTAACCTACGAGCAGTACTTC. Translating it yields CSVKGATGVTYEQYF.

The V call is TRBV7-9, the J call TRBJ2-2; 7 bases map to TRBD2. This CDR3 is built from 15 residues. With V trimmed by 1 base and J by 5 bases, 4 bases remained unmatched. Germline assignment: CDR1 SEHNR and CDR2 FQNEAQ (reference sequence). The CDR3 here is CASSLGGSRTGELFF. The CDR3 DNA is TGTGCCAGCAGCTTAGGCGGGAGTAGGACCGGGGAGCTGTTTTTT.

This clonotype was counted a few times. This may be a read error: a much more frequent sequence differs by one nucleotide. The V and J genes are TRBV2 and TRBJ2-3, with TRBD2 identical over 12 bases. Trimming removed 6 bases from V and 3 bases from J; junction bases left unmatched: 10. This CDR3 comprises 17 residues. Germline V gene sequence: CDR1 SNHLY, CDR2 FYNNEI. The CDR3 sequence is CASRWTSGVVFTDTQYF. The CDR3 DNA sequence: TGTGCCAGCAGGTGGACTAGCGGGGTGGTTTTTACAGATACGCAGTATTTT.

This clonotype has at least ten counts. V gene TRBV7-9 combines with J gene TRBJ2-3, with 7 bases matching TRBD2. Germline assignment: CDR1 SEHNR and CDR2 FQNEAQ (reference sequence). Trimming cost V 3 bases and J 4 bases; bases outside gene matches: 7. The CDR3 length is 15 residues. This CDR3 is CASSLVAGRPDTQYF. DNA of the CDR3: TGTGCCAGCAGCTTGGTAGCGGGTCGGCCAGATACGCAGTATTTT.

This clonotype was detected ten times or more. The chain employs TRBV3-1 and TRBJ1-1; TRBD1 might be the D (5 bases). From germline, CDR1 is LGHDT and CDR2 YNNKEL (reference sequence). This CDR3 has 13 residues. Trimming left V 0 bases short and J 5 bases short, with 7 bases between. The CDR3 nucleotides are TGTGCCAGCAGCCAAGAGGGGGGTACTGAAGCTTTCTTT. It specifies CASSQEGGTEAFF.

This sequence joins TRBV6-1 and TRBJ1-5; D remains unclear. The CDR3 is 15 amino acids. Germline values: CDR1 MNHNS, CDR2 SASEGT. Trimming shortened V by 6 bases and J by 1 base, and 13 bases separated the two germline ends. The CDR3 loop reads CASSPNGISNQPQHF. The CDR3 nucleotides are TGTGCCAGCAGCCCCAATGGCATCAGCAATCAGCCCCAGCATTTT.